These 22 T cell receptor beta chains originate from one sample sequenced in a study of blood T cell repertoires in COVID-19 (TCRdb year 2020). Library method: the immunoSEQ multiplex PCR assay. The table was pulled from immuneACCESS by TCRdb, which kept in-frame rearrangements only. Such tables lose some clones; where checked, under half of the loss comes from unresolved V genes, and the rest has no known cause. Here the sample has about 78,000 clones; around 91% occur a single time. The ten largest account for around 0.97% of the sample. Material for sequencing was peripheral blood. The receptors shown here come from a woman in her fifties or sixties in a cohort sampled during active COVID-19.

The genes are TRBV5-1 and TRBJ1-5; no firm D call. The V end lost 0 bases, the J end lost 3 bases, and 10 bases lay between the germline ends. The CDR3 loop spans 15 amino acids. CDR1 and CDR2 (germline): SGHRS, YFSETQ. CDR3 coding DNA: TGCGCCAGCAGCTTGGGGGCCAACTCCAATCAGCCCCAGCATTTT. Protein sequence: CASSLGANSNQPQHF. The variable domain in full, completed from reference TRBV5-1 and TRBJ1-5, reads KAGVTQTPRYLIKTRGQQVTLSCSPISGHRSVSWYQQTPGQGLQFLFEYFSETQRNKGNFPGRFSGRQFSNSRSEMNVSTLELGDSALYLCASSLGANSNQPQHFGDGTRLSIL.

The genes are TRBV5-1 and TRBJ2-1; no reliable D call. Germline V gene sequence: CDR1 SGHRS, CDR2 YFSETQ. V was trimmed by 2 bases and J by 4 bases, leaving 10 bases between them. The CDR3 is 14 residues long. CDR3 sequence (DNA): TGCGCCAGCAGCTTTGAACAGCCTTACAATGAGCAGTTCTTC. Its translation is CASSFEQPYNEQFF. The full variable domain, in which reference TRBV5-1 and TRBJ2-1 provide the parts outside the CDR3, is KAGVTQTPRYLIKTRGQQVTLSCSPISGHRSVSWYQQTPGQGLQFLFEYFSETQRNKGNFPGRFSGRQFSNSRSEMNVSTLELGDSALYLCASSFEQPYNEQFFGPGTRLTVL.

The CDR3 DNA reads as TGTGCCAGCAGTGTTTCTAGTTTTCGCGAGCAGTTCTTC. It encodes CASSVSSFREQFF. The chain uses TRBV6-4 and TRBJ2-1; the D is unclear. There are 13 residues in the CDR3. Trimming took 4 bases from V and 10 from J, leaving 14 bases between them. The germline gives CDR1 MRHNA, CDR2 SNTAGT.

The rearrangement links TRBV5-1 to TRBJ2-2; 8 bases agree with TRBD2. The germline gives CDR1 SGHRS, CDR2 YFSETQ. J gave up 4 bases and V 4 bases, and 9 bases lay outside the gene matches. This CDR3 region has 16 residues. Here the CDR3 reads CASSLVAGGVTGELFF. The CDR3 DNA follows: TGCGCCAGCAGCCTAGTGGCGGGAGGCGTCACCGGGGAGCTGTTTTTT.

This sequence joins TRBV25-1 and TRBJ1-2, with a possible D match to TRBD1 (6 bases). The V end lost 5 bases, the J end lost 6 bases, and 10 bases lay between the germline ends. There are 12 residues in the CDR3. Germline loops: CDR1 MGHDK, CDR2 SYGVNS. CDR3 bases: TGTGCCAGCAGTCGACAGGTGGATGGCTACACCTTC. It codes for CASSRQVDGYTF.

The chain combines TRBV3-1 (or the pseudogene TRBV3-2) with TRBJ2-2; 12 nucleotides line up with TRBD2. Per the germline V gene, CDR1 is LGHDT and CDR2 is YNNKEL (reference sequence). The V gene end was trimmed by 5 bases and the J gene end by 7 bases; junction bases not matched to a gene: 8. The CDR3 is 16 amino acids. For the CDR3, the DNA is TGTGCCAGCAGCTACCGACTAGCGGGAGCAATCGGGGAGCTGTTTTTT. It encodes CASSYRLAGAIGELFF.

This chain links TRBV5-4 with TRBJ2-3, with TRBD2 as a possible D gene (6 bases). The CDR3 sequence is 15 residues long. V shed 1 base and J shed 0 bases, with 9 bases lying between them. The germline gives CDR1 SGHNT, CDR2 YYREEE (reference sequence). In DNA form, the CDR3 reads TGTGCCAGCAGCTTGTTTACTAGCAGCACAGATACGCAGTATTTT. Amino acids: CASSLFTSSTDTQYF.

The chain links TRBV7-9 to TRBJ2-3; TRBD2 aligns across 10 bases. This CDR3 comprises 16 residues. CDR1 is SEHNR and CDR2 is FQNEAQ in the germline V gene (reference sequence). With V trimmed by 5 bases and J by 2 bases, 7 bases remained unmatched. The CDR3 reads CASSALGLADTDTQYF. In nucleotides, the CDR3 is TGTGCCAGCAGCGCCCTCGGACTAGCGGACACAGATACGCAGTATTTT.

J is TRBJ1-6 and V is TRBV9; D gene unclear. Trimming shortened V by 2 bases and J by 3 bases, and 6 bases separated the two germline ends. Germline V CDR1 and CDR2: SGDLS, YYNGEE. This CDR3 has 14 amino acids. This CDR3 is CASSVNSYNSPLHF. In DNA, the CDR3 is TGTGCCAGCAGCGTTAACAGCTATAATTCACCCCTCCACTTT.

The chain employs TRBV6-5 and TRBJ2-7; the match to TRBD2 covers 7 bases. From germline, CDR1 is MNHEY and CDR2 SVGAGI. The CDR3 length is 14 residues. J lost 2 bases, V lost 8 bases, and 9 bases had no gene match. The CDR3 DNA follows: TGTGCCAGCCTACTGGGCGGGAGAACCTACGAGCAGTACTTC. Translating gives CASLLGGRTYEQYF.

This clone appeared once. The V and J genes are TRBV10-1 and TRBJ1-4, with a weak D call TRBD1 (5 bases). Germline lookup yields CDR1 WNHNN and CDR2 SYGVQD (reference sequence). V lost 2 bases and J lost 10, with 11 bases in between. The CDR3 spans 13 residues. Here the CDR3 reads CASSEQGAGKLFF. The DNA of the CDR3 is TGCGCCAGCAGTGAGCAGGGAGCGGGAAAACTGTTTTTT.

The genes are TRBV28 and TRBJ2-5, with TRBD2 matching over 9 bases. There are 19 residues in the CDR3. CDR1 MDHEN and CDR2 SYDVKM come from the germline V gene. J lost 2 bases, V lost 11 bases, and 24 bases had no gene match. As DNA, the CDR3 is TGTGCCCGGCAGGGGGGGGCAGAAAGACCGGGACTAGCTCAAGAGACCCAGTACTTC. It translates to CARQGGAERPGLAQETQYF.

The chain employs TRBV4-2 and TRBJ2-6; the D is unclear. The V end was cut by 0 bases, the J end by 0 bases, with 3 bases between. The CDR3 sequence is 15 residues long. The V gene's germline CDR1 is LGHNA and CDR2 YNFKEQ. Here the CDR3 reads CASSQDGSGANVLTF. The CDR3 DNA sequence: TGTGCCAGCAGCCAAGACGGCTCTGGGGCCAACGTCCTGACTTTC.

This clone was found once. J is TRBJ2-7 and V is TRBV18; a weak D match, TRBD2 (5 bases). This CDR3 spans 15 amino acids. Germline V lookup: CDR1 KGHSH, CDR2 LQKENI. The V end lost 3 bases, the J end lost 3 bases, and 15 bases lay between the germline ends. The CDR3 DNA is TGTGCCAGCTCACCGACTCGTCAAAGCGGCTACGAGCAGTACTTC. Protein: CASSPTRQSGYEQYF.

The rearrangement uses TRBV18 and TRBJ1-1; the D gene is possibly TRBD1 (5 bases). Germline V gene data show CDR1 as KGHSH and CDR2 as LQKENI. This CDR3 contains 13 residues. Between the trimmed V and J ends, which lost 2 bases and 6 bases, there was a span of 10 bases. The CDR3 reads CASSPGIGAEAFF. CDR3 coding DNA: TGTGCCAGCTCACCAGGGATAGGGGCTGAAGCTTTCTTT.

This chain joins TRBV5-1 and TRBJ1-1; tentatively, D is TRBD1 (5 bases). The CDR3 is 16 amino acids. Germline V gene data show CDR1 as SGHRS and CDR2 as YFSETQ. Trimming left V 4 bases short and J 1 base short, with 17 bases between. DNA of the CDR3: TGCGCCAGCAGCCCGCAAGGTGGGGGGAAGAACACTGAAGCTTTCTTT. Protein: CASSPQGGGKNTEAFF. Full variable domain (outside the CDR3, taken from reference TRBV5-1 and TRBJ1-1): KAGVTQTPRYLIKTRGQQVTLSCSPISGHRSVSWYQQTPGQGLQFLFEYFSETQRNKGNFPGRFSGRQFSNSRSEMNVSTLELGDSALYLCASSPQGGGKNTEAFFGQGTRLTVV.

This chain joins TRBV9 and TRBJ1-2; D call uncertain. The CDR3 loop spans 14 amino acids. CDR1 and CDR2 from the germline V gene are SGDLS and YYNGEE. Trimming cost V 0 bases and J 4 bases, with 10 bases left between them. CDR3 in amino acids: CASSVVGDSYGYTF. For the CDR3, the DNA is TGTGCCAGCAGCGTAGTGGGAGACTCCTATGGCTACACCTTC.

V usage is TRBV9 and J usage is TRBJ2-2; 13 bases agree with TRBD2. V was pared by 1 base and J by 1 base, with 4 bases of the junction left unmatched. CDR3 length: 18 amino acids. The germline V gene has CDR1 SGDLS and CDR2 YYNGEE. The CDR3 nucleotides read TGTGCCAGCAGCGTATCAACTAGCGGGAGGGGGAACACCGGGGAGCTGTTTTTT. Translated, it gives CASSVSTSGRGNTGELFF.

The V gene is TRBV7-2, the J gene TRBJ2-5; TRBD2 agrees at 14 bases. The CDR3 consists of 17 residues. Germline V CDR1 and CDR2: SGHTA, FQGNSA. V trimming: 5 bases; J trimming: 1 base; junction bases outside the gene matches: 6. CDR3 sequence: CASSLSTSGRVQETQYF. Written as DNA, the CDR3 is TGTGCCAGCAGCCTCTCGACTAGCGGGAGGGTCCAAGAGACCCAGTACTTC.

V and J are TRBV3-1 (or the pseudogene TRBV3-2) and TRBJ2-7; D is possibly TRBD2 (6 bases). Trimming stripped 0 bases from V and 5 bases from J, with 17 bases between. CDR3 length: 16 amino acids. CDR1 is LGHDT and CDR2 is YNNKEL in the germline V gene (reference sequence). As DNA, the CDR3 is TGTGCCAGCAGCCAAGATCTACGGGGGAGCCCCCACGAGCAGTACTTC. Translation gives CASSQDLRGSPHEQYF.

The chain joins TRBV28 to TRBJ2-7; 10 nucleotides align to TRBD1. The germline V gene has CDR1 MDHEN and CDR2 SYDVKM. This CDR3 comprises 15 residues. Trimming cost V 5 bases and J 9 bases; bases outside gene matches: 13. CDR3 in amino acids: CASSVRDRGSQGQYF. The CDR3 bases are TGTGCCAGCAGTGTCCGGGACAGGGGCTCGCAGGGGCAGTACTTC.

V usage is TRBV7-9 and J usage is TRBJ1-2; D might be TRBD1 (5 bases). CDR3 length equals 11 residues. Trimming cost V 5 bases and J 5 bases, with 6 bases left between them. Germline CDR1 reads SEHNR; CDR2 reads FQNEAQ (reference sequence). CDR3 DNA sequence: TGTGCCAGCAGCCGGGGGTATGGCTACACCTTC. Protein: CASSRGYGYTF.